A selection of T cell receptor beta chains follows, all from one sample in a study of blood T cells in healthy people across ages. One entry per CDR3 protein results from TCRdb running MiXCR on the 5' RACE reads. Among 1.5 million to 2 million distinct CDR3 sequences, roughly 30% were seen once, and the ten largest hold 7.7%. The sample taken for sequencing was blood. These receptors all stem from a woman younger than 45 in good health. Both conserved end residues are part of each CDR3. Each record gives: D gene, J gene, V gene, clone size, CDR3 DNA, CDR3 protein. The D gene is left open where the match is weak. Where a row states a size, it is once, few, many or the class of an expanded clone; other rows omit it.

TRBD1	TRBJ2-7	TRBV9	many	TGTGCCAGCAGCGTTAGTATGGGACAGGGATCGTACGAGCAGTACTTC	CASSVSMGQGSYEQYF
NA	TRBJ1-2	TRBV20-1	few	TGCAGTGCTAGAGAGACAGGAGCTAACTATGGCTACACCTTC	CSARETGANYGYTF
NA	TRBJ1-4	TRBV12-3/TRBV12-4	NA	TGTGCCAGCAGTTTTTATAAAGGGCGGAATGAAAAACTGTTTTTT	CASSFYKGRNEKLFF
NA	TRBJ2-2	TRBV7-7	once	TGTGCCAGCAGCTTAGTTGCCAGGCCGGCGAACACCGGGGAGCTGTTTTTT	CASSLVARPANTGELFF
NA	TRBJ2-1	TRBV5-1	few	TGCGCCAGCTCCCAGGGACAGATGGGAGGTGAGCAGTTCTTC	CASSQGQMGGEQFF
TRBD1	TRBJ2-3	TRBV29-1	few	TGCAGCGTTCGACAGGGGATGACCACAGATACGCAGTATTTT	CSVRQGMTTDTQYF
NA	TRBJ2-1	TRBV7-2	many	TGTGCCAGCAGTCCCCCGGGTCGATACAATGAGCAGTTCTTC	CASSPPGRYNEQFF
NA	TRBJ2-7	TRBV5-1	few	TGCGCCAGCAGCCCAAGCAGTGGGGTACGCTACGAGCAGTACTTC	CASSPSSGVRYEQYF
NA	TRBJ2-7	TRBV4-3	NA	TGCGCCAGCAGCCCACCGGGACCCTCAAATGAGCAGTACTTC	CASSPPGPSNEQYF
NA	TRBJ2-1	TRBV19	NA	TGTGCCGGTAGTATCCGGAAAATCCGGAATGAGCAGTTCTTC	CAGSIRKIRNEQFF
NA	TRBJ2-5	TRBV6-6	NA	TGTGCCGCGAGCTGGGCAGAGAAAGAGACCCAGTACTTC	CAASWAEKETQYF
TRBD2	TRBJ2-5	TRBV9	NA	TGTGCCAGCAGCGTAGATGTAGCGGGGGGATCTCAAGAGACCCAGTACTTC	CASSVDVAGGSQETQYF
NA	TRBJ1-1	TRBV5-1	NA	TGCGCCAGCAGACAGGGCGGCGAGGACGGCACTGAAGCTTTCTTT	CASRQGGEDGTEAFF
TRBD1	TRBJ2-5	TRBV12-3/TRBV12-4	few	TGTGCCAGCACTAGGGGACAGGGGGCAGGGAGAGAGACCCAGTACTTC	CASTRGQGAGRETQYF
NA	TRBJ2-5	TRBV6-5	many	TGTGCCAGCAGTTACTCGTTGGCAGGAGAGACCCAGTACTTC	CASSYSLAGETQYF
NA	TRBJ2-7	TRBV20-1	NA	TGCAGTGCTGTCTGGGGTATTTCGACCTACGAGCAGTACTTC	CSAVWGISTYEQYF
NA	TRBJ1-4	TRBV6-1	few	TGTGCCAGCACCGGTGAAAAACTGTTTTTT	CASTGEKLFF
TRBD1	TRBJ1-2	TRBV29-1	few	TGCAGCCCCGACAGGGGCCGAAACTATGGCTACACCTTC	CSPDRGRNYGYTF
NA	TRBJ2-1	TRBV7-6	few	TGTGCCAGCAGCTTAAGATTCCCGCAGGGGGGGGGAGATGAGCAGTTCTTC	CASSLRFPQGGGDEQFF
TRBD1	TRBJ2-2	TRBV18	NA	TGTGCCAGCTTCCGCGACAGGGCCGGGGAGCTGTTTTTT	CASFRDRAGELFF
NA	TRBJ1-2	TRBV12-3/TRBV12-4	few	TGTGCCAGCAGTTTGGTGGGTTGGTCTGGCTACACCTTC	CASSLVGWSGYTF
NA	TRBJ2-2	TRBV30	NA	TGTGCCTGGAGTACCGGGGGAGCCGGGGAGCTGTTTTTT	CAWSTGGAGELFF
TRBD2	TRBJ2-7	TRBV13	NA	TGTGCCAGCAGCCCCCGAGGGGGAGTAGCGGGGAGCTCCTACGAGCAGTACTTC	CASSPRGGVAGSSYEQYF
NA	TRBJ2-1	TRBV6-2/TRBV6-3	NA	TGTGCCAGCAGTTACTTGGGGGCAGAGCAGTTCTTC	CASSYLGAEQFF
NA	TRBJ2-7	TRBV6-5	NA	TGTGCCAGTCGGGGAGGGGGTGAGGTGCAGTACTTC	CASRGGGEVQYF
NA	TRBJ2-5	TRBV6-5	many	TGTGCCATCACCCCGAGGGGGGCAGAAGAGACCCAGTACTTC	CAITPRGAEETQYF
NA	TRBJ2-7	TRBV5-6	few	TGTGCCAGCAGCTTGCCACAGGGTTCAAAGTACTTC	CASSLPQGSKYF
NA	TRBJ2-3	TRBV11-2	NA	TGTGCCAGCAGCTTAGAAACGGACTACAGTTACACAGATACGCAGTTTTTT	CASSLETDYSYTDTQFF
TRBD1	TRBJ2-3	TRBV15	NA	TGTGCCACCAGCGGCCGCTCAGGGACAGATGCGCAGTATTTT	CATSGRSGTDAQYF
NA	TRBJ2-6	TRBV12-3/TRBV12-4	NA	TGTGCCAGCAGTTCCCGAATCGGACCCACAGTCCTCTCTGGGGCCAACGTCCGGACTTTC	CASSSRIGPTVLSGANVRTF
NA	TRBJ1-4	TRBV2	NA	TGTGCCAGCAGTGAACTTGAAAAACTGTTTTTT	CASSELEKLFF
NA	TRBJ2-3	TRBV3-1	NA	TGTGCCAGCAGCCAGCGGGCTAGCAGAAGCACAGATACGCAGTATTTT	CASSQRASRSTDTQYF
TRBD2	TRBJ2-1	TRBV7-3	many	TGTGCCAGCAGTCAAGGGGCCCTAGCGGGACGCAATGAGCAGTTCTTC	CASSQGALAGRNEQFF
TRBD1	TRBJ2-7	TRBV5-1	NA	TGCGCCAGCAGCCTGGGGAAGGACAGGGGGCGAGGCGAGCAGTACTTC	CASSLGKDRGRGEQYF
NA	TRBJ2-1	TRBV3-1	NA	TGTGCCAGCAGCCAAGAAGGGGACATAAACTCCTACAATGAGCAGTTCTTC	CASSQEGDINSYNEQFF
TRBD1	TRBJ2-3	TRBV5-1	NA	TGCGCCAGCAGCATACCGGGACAGGGACGTTTTAGCACAGATACGCAGTATTTT	CASSIPGQGRFSTDTQYF
TRBD2	TRBJ2-3	TRBV11-2	NA	TGTGCCAGCGGCTTCCTAGCGGGGGGCACAGATACGCAGTATTTT	CASGFLAGGTDTQYF
NA	TRBJ1-2	TRBV12-5	NA	TGTGCTAGTGGTACCCGAATCCTAGCTATCTATGGCTACACCTTC	CASGTRILAIYGYTF
NA	TRBJ1-5	TRBV5-1	NA	TGCGCCAGCAGCACGGAAGGCGGCAATCAGCCCCAGCATTTT	CASSTEGGNQPQHF
TRBD1	TRBJ2-1	TRBV6-5	many	TGTGCCAGCACGCAGGGACAGAGGTACAATGAGCAGTTCTTC	CASTQGQRYNEQFF
NA	TRBJ2-5	TRBV12-3/TRBV12-4	NA	TGTGCCAGCAAACCAGGGGGGGCGAGTAAAGAGACCCAGTACTTC	CASKPGGASKETQYF
NA	TRBJ1-1	TRBV5-5	few	TGTGCCAGCAGCTTGGGCACCGACGGAGCTGTTGGTGCTTTCTTT	CASSLGTDGAVGAFF
NA	TRBJ2-1	TRBV12-3/TRBV12-4	many	TGTGCCAGCAGTTATTACACATACAATGAGCAGTTCTTC	CASSYYTYNEQFF